This TCR beta chain comes out of a study of cytomegalovirus exposure and HLA in healthy donors. Study-level background: The study's early data release held approximately 91 million unique TCRs from HLA-typed donors.

The PCR ran on 60 Vbeta and 13 Jbeta primers. Profiled with immunoSEQ multiplex PCR; TCRdb holds only in-frame clones, not every one. The top ten clones hold roughly 5.3% of a sample with 70,000 to 95,000 clones, 80% to 90% of them seen once. Germline V gives CDR1 SGHDN, CDR2 FVKESK. V shed 2 bases, J shed 3 bases, and the junction held 11 bases outside the gene matches. The CDR3 length is 17 residues. This clone was observed a single time. The antigen is not known. General study results and limits: Presence/absence analysis assumed near-uniform sequencing depth across donors. About 90% or about 30% of the time was how often most TCR beta V segments were productive, according to an earlier analysis. The authors listed 150 to 200 TCR beta chains as cytomegalovirus-associated.

Source material: PBMCs. This clonotype originated in a young woman in good health and CMV-seropositive. The chain recombines TRBV14 with TRBJ2-7, with 9 bases aligning to TRBD2. The chain's CDR3 is CASSQHSIAGVYYEQYF. The DNA for the CDR3 is TGTGCCAGCAGCCAACATTCTATAGCGGGAGTCTACTACGAGCAGTACTTC.